The rows below give T cell receptor beta chains drawn from one sample of a study of Graves' ophthalmopathy and Graves' hyperthyroidism. TCRdb independently ran MiXCR on the multiplex PCR reads; one entry per CDR3 protein. Of more than 1,000,000 distinct CDR3 sequences in the sample, about two fifths were seen once. The sample was peripheral blood or thyroid tissue (not recorded which). These receptor sequences come from an adult man with Graves' hyperthyroidism. The CDR3 runs from the conserved cysteine through the conserved F or W. The order of the fields is clone size, D gene, J gene, V gene, CDR3 protein, CDR3 DNA. D genes are given only for firm matches. Rows may omit the clone size; those that give it use once, few, many or a size class.

abundance: few; d_gene: .; j_gene: TRBJ1-1; v_gene: TRBV11-3; CDR3aa: CASSFDRQKTMNTEAFF; CDR3nt: TGTGCCAGCAGCTTCGATAGACAGAAAACCATGAACACTGAAGCTTTCTTT
abundance: .; d_gene: TRBD1; j_gene: TRBJ1-2; v_gene: TRBV10-3; CDR3aa: CAISEDRDGYGYTF; CDR3nt: TGTGCCATCAGTGAAGACAGGGACGGTTATGGCTACACCTTC
abundance: many; d_gene: TRBD1; j_gene: TRBJ2-7; v_gene: TRBV20-1; CDR3aa: CSATPGQLSYEQYF; CDR3nt: TGCAGTGCTACGCCGGGACAGCTTTCCTACGAGCAGTACTTC
abundance: .; d_gene: TRBD2; j_gene: TRBJ2-3; v_gene: TRBV7-2; CDR3aa: CASSWPSGSPDTQYF; CDR3nt: TGTGCCAGCAGCTGGCCTAGCGGGTCTCCAGATACGCAGTATTTT
abundance: many; d_gene: .; j_gene: TRBJ2-7; v_gene: TRBV5-1; CDR3aa: CASSLVRRNNEQYF; CDR3nt: TGCGCCAGCAGCTTGGTACGGAGAAATAACGAGCAGTACTTC
abundance: many; d_gene: TRBD1; j_gene: TRBJ2-7; v_gene: TRBV29-1; CDR3aa: CSAEGQGAGEQYF; CDR3nt: TGCAGCGCCGAAGGACAGGGGGCTGGCGAGCAGTACTTC
abundance: .; d_gene: TRBD2; j_gene: TRBJ2-7; v_gene: TRBV9; CDR3aa: CASSVGTSGVDEQYF; CDR3nt: TGTGCCAGCAGCGTAGGGACTAGCGGCGTCGACGAGCAGTACTTC
abundance: few; d_gene: .; j_gene: TRBJ1-3; v_gene: TRBV6-5; CDR3aa: CASRAGDSGNTIYF; CDR3nt: TGTGCCAGTAGAGCAGGGGACTCTGGAAACACCATATATTTT
abundance: few; d_gene: TRBD1; j_gene: TRBJ1-2; v_gene: TRBV2; CDR3aa: CASSPGQGRPYTF; CDR3nt: TGTGCCAGCAGTCCGGGACAGGGGCGGCCCTACACCTTC
abundance: .; d_gene: TRBD1; j_gene: TRBJ2-5; v_gene: TRBV7-2; CDR3aa: CASRSGTGYETQYF; CDR3nt: TGTGCCAGCAGGTCTGGGACAGGGTACGAGACCCAGTACTTC
abundance: .; d_gene: TRBD2; j_gene: TRBJ2-5; v_gene: TRBV6-1; CDR3aa: CAGQRTSGRVGEETQYF; CDR3nt: TGTGCCGGACAACGGACTAGCGGGAGGGTTGGCGAAGAGACCCAGTACTTC
abundance: few; d_gene: .; j_gene: TRBJ2-2; v_gene: TRBV6-6; CDR3aa: CASSPRQSTTPARKPGELFF; CDR3nt: TGTGCCAGCAGTCCCCGCCAAAGTACCACGCCTGCCCGGAAGCCCGGGGAGCTGTTTTTT
abundance: .; d_gene: TRBD1; j_gene: TRBJ1-1; v_gene: TRBV7-9; CDR3aa: CASSQGGTKAFF; CDR3nt: TGTGCCAGCAGTCAGGGGGGCACTAAAGCTTTCTTT
abundance: .; d_gene: .; j_gene: TRBJ2-7; v_gene: TRBV25-1; CDR3aa: CASSPNLQGGYEQYF; CDR3nt: TGTGCCAGCAGTCCAAACTTGCAAGGGGGTTACGAGCAGTACTTC
abundance: many; d_gene: TRBD1; j_gene: TRBJ1-2; v_gene: TRBV29-1; CDR3aa: CSAPRTGTYGYTF; CDR3nt: TGCAGCGCCCCAAGGACAGGGACCTATGGCTACACCTTC
abundance: few; d_gene: .; j_gene: TRBJ1-1; v_gene: TRBV20-1; CDR3aa: CSASLVDTEAFF; CDR3nt: TGCAGTGCTAGTTTAGTGGACACTGAAGCTTTCTTT
abundance: many; d_gene: TRBD1; j_gene: TRBJ1-2; v_gene: TRBV11-2; CDR3aa: CASSLDRGSYGYTF; CDR3nt: TGTGCCAGCAGCTTGGACAGGGGCAGCTATGGCTACACCTTC
abundance: .; d_gene: .; j_gene: TRBJ2-7; v_gene: TRBV9; CDR3aa: CASSVEGSSTYEQYF; CDR3nt: TGTGCCAGCAGCGTAGAGGGTAGTTCGACCTACGAGCAGTACTTC
abundance: .; d_gene: TRBD1; j_gene: TRBJ1-5; v_gene: TRBV25-1; CDR3aa: CASSLRNRGYQPQHF; CDR3nt: TGTGCCAGCAGTTTAAGGAACAGGGGCTATCAGCCCCAGCATTTT
abundance: many; d_gene: .; j_gene: TRBJ2-7; v_gene: TRBV13; CDR3aa: CASSFPGHTYEQYF; CDR3nt: TGTGCCAGCAGCTTCCCGGGGCACACCTACGAGCAGTACTTC
abundance: few; d_gene: .; j_gene: TRBJ1-1; v_gene: TRBV6-6; CDR3aa: CASKNLVQGNTEAFF; CDR3nt: TGTGCCAGCAAGAACTTGGTACAGGGCAACACTGAAGCTTTCTTT
abundance: .; d_gene: TRBD1; j_gene: TRBJ1-2; v_gene: TRBV9; CDR3aa: CASSPRTGAGPLYGYTF; CDR3nt: TGTGCCAGCAGCCCCCGGACAGGGGCTGGACCCCTTTATGGCTACACCTTC
abundance: .; d_gene: .; j_gene: TRBJ2-7; v_gene: TRBV19; CDR3aa: CASSIQTMDEQYF; CDR3nt: TGTGCCAGTAGTATACAGACTATGGACGAGCAGTACTTC
abundance: many; d_gene: TRBD1; j_gene: TRBJ1-1; v_gene: TRBV5-1; CDR3aa: CASSPRGQVMNTEAFF; CDR3nt: TGCGCCAGCAGCCCGAGGGGACAGGTCATGAACACTGAAGCTTTCTTT
abundance: once; d_gene: .; j_gene: TRBJ2-7; v_gene: TRBV10-2; CDR3aa: CASSASSYGSVCYF; CDR3nt: TGCGCCAGCAGTGCCAGCAGTTACGGATCCGTTTGCTACTTC
abundance: few; d_gene: .; j_gene: TRBJ1-4; v_gene: TRBV6-5; CDR3aa: CASSYGAGAGEKLFF; CDR3nt: TGTGCCAGCAGTTACGGCGCAGGGGCAGGTGAAAAACTGTTTTTT
abundance: many; d_gene: .; j_gene: TRBJ2-7; v_gene: TRBV7-2; CDR3aa: CASSLAQPYEQYF; CDR3nt: TGTGCCAGCAGCTTAGCGCAACCCTACGAGCAGTACTTC
abundance: .; d_gene: .; j_gene: TRBJ2-2; v_gene: TRBV24-1; CDR3aa: CATSDGSGRELFF; CDR3nt: TGTGCCACCAGTGATGGCTCTGGGCGGGAGCTGTTTTTT
abundance: many; d_gene: .; j_gene: TRBJ2-5; v_gene: TRBV11-2; CDR3aa: CASSLGAGSVGETQYF; CDR3nt: TGTGCCAGCAGCTTAGGCGCAGGCTCAGTCGGAGAGACCCAGTACTTC
abundance: few; d_gene: .; j_gene: TRBJ2-7; v_gene: TRBV19; CDR3aa: CASSPQGPGENYEQYF; CDR3nt: TGTGCCAGTAGTCCGCAAGGCCCAGGGGAGAACTACGAGCAGTACTTC
abundance: .; d_gene: TRBD1; j_gene: TRBJ2-5; v_gene: TRBV20-1; CDR3aa: CRPSHRGRSETQYF; CDR3nt: TGCAGGCCTTCCCACAGGGGGCGTTCAGAGACCCAGTACTTC